This TCR beta chain came from a study of T-cell reconstitution after alpha-beta-depleted transplantation in children (dated by TCRdb to about 2016). With regard to the full study: Using TCR repertoire profiling, the study followed T-cell immune reconstitution in a quantitative way in children after TCRalphabeta/CD19-depleted allogeneic hematopoietic cell transplantation.

Explained via the paper, the treatment or condition label denotes: allogeneic hematopoietic cell transplantation with graft depleted of TCRalphabeta T cells and CD19 B cells. TCRalphabeta/CD19-depleted allogeneic hematopoietic cell grafts were given to the transplant recipients, all of whom were children. As encoded in the germline V gene, CDR1 is SQVTM while CDR2 is ANQGSEA. The V and J ends are trimmed by 4 bases and 5 bases, leaving 8 bases between them. Spanning cysteine to phenylalanine, the CDR3 consists of 11 amino acids. The kept DNA is CDR3 alone, 33 bases in frame from the first base. Beyond this particular receptor, the publication reports: The apparently early alphabetaT-cell count recovery about two months after transplant was reportedly dependent on only several hundred rapidly expanded clones derived from non-depleted graft cells. Over subsequent months, a decline in hyperexpanded clone frequencies was noted, and after one year, T-cell counts and TCRbeta diversity were mostly ascribed to newly produced T cells. The high TCRbeta diversity at day 60 in some patients was ascribed to recipient T cells and intrathymic progenitors that had survived conditioning.

The library came from PCR. Sequencing was performed on an Illumina HiSeq 2500. Molecular barcoding was employed in the preparation of TCR libraries, with unique molecular identifiers being used to normalize TCRbeta repertoire quantification. TCRdb reworked the public reads: Q25 trimming with fastp, MiXCR clone assembly, productive beta chains retained. Rows merge per CDR3 protein into single entries with the most common DNA and genes. The table for this sample lists 800,000 to 1,000,000 distinct CDR3 sequences; roughly 29% of them were counted only once. Jointly, the top ten make up more than 25% of the sample. In its sample, this clonotype was seen a few times. It lacks a known antigen. Qualities for individual bases were not recorded, and no much larger clone is one base off.

The starting material was PBMCs, mostly from graft donor cells, obtained 360 days after TCRalphabeta/CD19-depleted stem cell transplant. The sequence was collected from a boy under three years old who had a stem cell transplant for SCID, so the T cells may come from the graft donor. The receptor chain draws on TRBV29-1 and TRBJ1-2, with an unclear D gene assignment. The CDR3 here reads CSVVRTYGYTF. The nucleotide sequence reads TGCAGCGTTGTCCGAACATATGGCTACACCTTC. Joined to the reference TRBV29-1 and TRBJ1-2 proteins, this CDR3 gives the full variable domain: SAVISQKPSRDICQRGTSLTIQCQVDSQVTMMFWYRQQPGQSLTLIATANQGSEATYESGFVIDKFPISRPNLTFSTLTVSNMSPEDSSIYLCSVVRTYGYTFGSGTRLTVV.